A selection of T cell receptor beta chains follows, all from one sample in a study of T cells in Graves' hyperthyroidism and ophthalmopathy. Each CDR3 protein gets one entry after TCRdb re-called the multiplex PCR reads with MiXCR. The data contain some 350,000 distinct CDR3 sequences, about a sixth of them singletons. Sequenced material: blood. These receptor sequences come from a woman between 18 and 30 years old with Graves' hyperthyroidism that later progressed to Graves' ophthalmopathy. The CDR3 runs from the conserved cysteine through the conserved F or W. The D gene is left open where the match is weak. Some rows mark clone size as missing; the rest say once, few, many or name a class of expanded clone.

CDR3 DNA: TGTGCCAGCAGCTTGGTCAAGGGACAGGAGAACACCGGGGAGCTGTTTTTT
CDR3 protein: CASSLVKGQENTGELFF
D gene: TRBD1
J gene: TRBJ2-2
clone size: few
V gene: TRBV7-8

CDR3 DNA: TGTGCCAGTAGTATCGCGGACCAGAACCCCTACGAGCAGTACTTC
CDR3 protein: CASSIADQNPYEQYF
D gene: NA
J gene: TRBJ2-7
clone size: NA
V gene: TRBV19

CDR3 DNA: TGTGCCAGCAGCTTAGAAGTGACAGCTATCTACGAGCAGTACTTC
CDR3 protein: CASSLEVTAIYEQYF
D gene: NA
J gene: TRBJ2-7
clone size: few
V gene: TRBV11-2

CDR3 DNA: TGCAGTGCTACCCCCCCGCCGGGTGCTCGGACTGGGAATCAGCCCCAGCATTTT
CDR3 protein: CSATPPPGARTGNQPQHF
D gene: NA
J gene: TRBJ1-5
clone size: many
V gene: TRBV20-1

CDR3 DNA: TGTGCCAGCAGCTATCGGACTAGCAGATCCACAGATACGCAGTATTTT
CDR3 protein: CASSYRTSRSTDTQYF
D gene: TRBD2
J gene: TRBJ2-3
clone size: NA
V gene: TRBV7-8

CDR3 DNA: TGTGCCAGCAGTGACCATGCAGGGGACGGCACTGAAGCTTTCTTT
CDR3 protein: CASSDHAGDGTEAFF
D gene: NA
J gene: TRBJ1-1
clone size: many
V gene: TRBV2

CDR3 DNA: TGTGCCAGCAGTTTTGGTAGGGAGCGGGACGAGAGAGAGAGGAATTCCTACGAGCAGTACTTC
CDR3 protein: CASSFGRERDERERNSYEQYF
D gene: TRBD2
J gene: TRBJ2-7
clone size: few
V gene: TRBV28

CDR3 DNA: TGTGCCAGCAGCTTGGGGGGATCTAGCGGAAACCCCTACGAGCAGTACTTC
CDR3 protein: CASSLGGSSGNPYEQYF
D gene: TRBD2
J gene: TRBJ2-7
clone size: few
V gene: TRBV5-4

CDR3 DNA: TGTGCCAGCAGCGTAGGTGGACTAGCGGCGTACAATGAGCAGTTCTTC
CDR3 protein: CASSVGGLAAYNEQFF
D gene: TRBD2
J gene: TRBJ2-1
clone size: few
V gene: TRBV9

CDR3 DNA: TGTGCCAGCAGTTGGGGCAGGACGGATGATGGAAATAATTCACCCCTCCACTTT
CDR3 protein: CASSWGRTDDGNNSPLHF
D gene: NA
J gene: TRBJ1-6
clone size: many
V gene: TRBV28

CDR3 DNA: TGTGCCAGCAGTTACCCGACTCGACTGAACACCGGGGAGCTGTTTTTT
CDR3 protein: CASSYPTRLNTGELFF
D gene: NA
J gene: TRBJ2-2
clone size: NA
V gene: TRBV6-2/TRBV6-3

CDR3 DNA: TGTGCCAGCAGCTTGGCCGGGGACGCCAATCAGCCCCAGCATTTT
CDR3 protein: CASSLAGDANQPQHF
D gene: NA
J gene: TRBJ1-5
clone size: few
V gene: TRBV5-6

CDR3 DNA: TGTGCCAGCAGCTTAAGTAGCCCAGCCGGGGAGCTGTTTTTT
CDR3 protein: CASSLSSPAGELFF
D gene: NA
J gene: TRBJ2-2
clone size: NA
V gene: TRBV7-3

CDR3 DNA: TGTGCCAGTAGTATACGGGACACAACTAGCAATCAGCCCCAGCATTTT
CDR3 protein: CASSIRDTTSNQPQHF
D gene: NA
J gene: TRBJ1-5
clone size: NA
V gene: TRBV19

CDR3 DNA: TGTGCCAGCAGCGCGGGGACAGGGACTACAGGATTCTCCTACGAGCAGTACTTC
CDR3 protein: CASSAGTGTTGFSYEQYF
D gene: TRBD1
J gene: TRBJ2-7
clone size: many
V gene: TRBV9

CDR3 DNA: TGTGCCAGCACCCAGGACAGGCAAGAGACCCAGTACTTC
CDR3 protein: CASTQDRQETQYF
D gene: TRBD1
J gene: TRBJ2-5
clone size: many
V gene: TRBV6-2/TRBV6-3

CDR3 DNA: TGTGCCAGCAGTTACGATCGGGCGGGAGGGTTCTCCTACGATGAGCAGTTCTTC
CDR3 protein: CASSYDRAGGFSYDEQFF
D gene: TRBD2
J gene: TRBJ2-1
clone size: NA
V gene: TRBV6-2/TRBV6-3

CDR3 DNA: TGTGCCAGCTGTTGGGATATTCCAACTGGGAACACTGAAGCTTTCTTT
CDR3 protein: CASCWDIPTGNTEAFF
D gene: NA
J gene: TRBJ1-1
clone size: many
V gene: TRBV2

CDR3 DNA: TGTGCCAGCAGCTTAGAAGAGCCCTGGGGTGAAAAACTGTTTTTT
CDR3 protein: CASSLEEPWGEKLFF
D gene: NA
J gene: TRBJ1-4
clone size: NA
V gene: TRBV7-2

CDR3 DNA: TGTGCCAGCAGCTCTCAGACAGGAGCTAATGAAAAACTGTTTTTT
CDR3 protein: CASSSQTGANEKLFF
D gene: NA
J gene: TRBJ1-4
clone size: NA
V gene: TRBV5-5

CDR3 DNA: TGTGCCAGCAGCCAAGAGGGTGAGGGGCTTCGGGGTTACCATGAGCAGTTCTTC
CDR3 protein: CASSQEGEGLRGYHEQFF
D gene: NA
J gene: TRBJ2-1
clone size: many
V gene: TRBV3-1

CDR3 DNA: TGTGCCAGCAGCTTCAGGGGCATCGGCAATTCACCCCTCCACTTT
CDR3 protein: CASSFRGIGNSPLHF
D gene: NA
J gene: TRBJ1-6
clone size: few
V gene: TRBV11-1

CDR3 DNA: TGTGCCAGCACAGACAGTCCCGACCAAGAGACCCAGTACTTC
CDR3 protein: CASTDSPDQETQYF
D gene: NA
J gene: TRBJ2-5
clone size: NA
V gene: TRBV6-1

CDR3 DNA: TGCGCCAGCAGCCAAGGCGGAGGCTACGAGCAGTACTTC
CDR3 protein: CASSQGGGYEQYF
D gene: NA
J gene: TRBJ2-7
clone size: few
V gene: TRBV4-3

CDR3 DNA: TGTGCCAGCAGTGAATTGGAGGGTTGGGGATCTAATGAAAAACTGTTTTTT
CDR3 protein: CASSELEGWGSNEKLFF
D gene: NA
J gene: TRBJ1-4
clone size: many
V gene: TRBV2

CDR3 DNA: TGTGCCAGCAGCTTAGTCCTGGGTCGGTACAATGAGCAGTTCTTC
CDR3 protein: CASSLVLGRYNEQFF
D gene: NA
J gene: TRBJ2-1
clone size: many
V gene: TRBV7-9

CDR3 DNA: TGCAGTGCCCCCAATAGGGCCCACACAGATACGCAGTATTTT
CDR3 protein: CSAPNRAHTDTQYF
D gene: NA
J gene: TRBJ2-3
clone size: many
V gene: TRBV20-1

CDR3 DNA: TGTGCCAGCAGTTTAGGCAGGGGGTATACCCCACGAGATACGCAGTATTTT
CDR3 protein: CASSLGRGYTPRDTQYF
D gene: TRBD1
J gene: TRBJ2-3
clone size: many
V gene: TRBV28

CDR3 DNA: TGCAGCGTTGAAGGCGTGGTTAGCGACCACCCCTCCTACAATGAGCAGTTCTTC
CDR3 protein: CSVEGVVSDHPSYNEQFF
D gene: NA
J gene: TRBJ2-1
clone size: many
V gene: TRBV29-1